Below are 18 T cell receptor beta chains sequenced from a single sample in a study of PD-1 blockade in classical Hodgkin lymphoma. Profiling relied on immunoSEQ multiplex PCR, and the TCRdb table lists in-frame clones only, not all of them. Of around 99,000 clones detected, about four fifths appear once; the ten largest clones hold roughly 15%. Patients all relapsed after autologous stem cell transplantation, and there was variation in brentuximab vedotin exposure. Here the sequenced sample was peripheral blood mononuclear cells (PBMCs), taken before the second cycle of nivolumab. The source is a human donor with classical Hodgkin lymphoma.

The chain links TRBV7-9 to TRBJ2-7; TRBD2 matches 7 bases. Germline V CDR1 and CDR2: SEHNR, FQNEAQ (reference sequence). The CDR3 is 12 amino acids. V lost 2 bases, J lost 6 bases, and 1 base stayed unmatched. The CDR3 sequence is CASSLTSAEQYF. As DNA, the CDR3 is TGTGCCAGCAGCTTAACTAGCGCCGAGCAGTACTTC.

This chain joins TRBV18 and TRBJ2-5, with D uncertain. CDR1 and CDR2 from the germline V gene are KGHSH and LQKENI. The CDR3 extends over 16 amino acids. V lost 4 bases and J 1 base, leaving 16 bases between the germline ends. The CDR3 sequence: CASSHNSAASQETQYF. The CDR3 DNA reads TGTGCCAGCTCACACAACTCGGCAGCTTCCCAAGAGACCCAGTACTTC.

The chain has TRBV29-1 and TRBJ2-7, with TRBD2 matching 14 bases. The V gene's germline CDR1 is SQVTM and CDR2 ANQGSEA. The CDR3 spans 16 residues. Trimming at V came to 4 bases and at J to 5 bases, leaving 10 bases not matched to a gene. This CDR3 is CSVAGLAGGRTDEQYF. In nucleotides, the CDR3 is TGCAGCGTTGCCGGACTAGCGGGAGGCCGAACCGACGAGCAGTACTTC.

This clone was counted between two and nine times. This chain uses TRBV19 with TRBJ1-1; the D is unclear. V dropped 4 bases and J dropped 4 bases, with 13 bases sitting between them. The germline V gene encodes CDR1 LNHDA and CDR2 SQIVND (reference sequence). CDR3 size: 14 residues. CDR3 sequence reads: CASSSDTGSTEAFF. The DNA of the CDR3 is TGTGCCAGTAGTAGCGACACCGGGAGCACTGAAGCTTTCTTT.

The genes are TRBV9 and TRBJ2-1, with 8 bases aligning to TRBD1. The V gene end was trimmed by 6 bases and the J gene end by 4 bases; junction bases not matched to a gene: 9. Germline values: CDR1 SGDLS, CDR2 YYNGEE. The CDR3 loop spans 15 amino acids. CDR3 in DNA: TGTGCCAGCACCACCGGGACAGGTTTTTACAATGAGCAGTTCTTC. Its translation: CASTTGTGFYNEQFF.

This clone appeared once. The chain employs TRBV27 and TRBJ1-1; D uncertain. CDR1 is MNHEY, CDR2 SMNVEV, per germline (reference sequence). Trimming left V 3 bases short and J 0 bases short, with 11 bases between. The CDR3 has 15 amino acids. This CDR3 reads CASSFYSRMNTEAFF. In nucleotides, the CDR3 is TGTGCCAGCAGTTTCTACAGCCGCATGAACACTGAAGCTTTCTTT.

The chain uses TRBV4-3 and TRBJ2-2; D is undetermined. CDR1 LGHNA and CDR2 YSLEER come from the germline V gene. The CDR3 length is 13 residues. The V gene lost 3 bases and the J gene lost 7 bases, with 9 bases spanning the gap. The CDR3 protein is CASSHDVDGELFF. The DNA for the CDR3 is TGCGCCAGCAGCCATGACGTAGACGGGGAGCTGTTTTTT.

V is TRBV4-2 and J is TRBJ2-7, with D perhaps matching TRBD2 (6 bases). The CDR3 sequence is 16 residues long. V was clipped by 2 bases and J by 0 bases, with 14 bases between them. Germline V CDR1 and CDR2: LGHNA, YNFKEQ. As DNA, the CDR3 is TGTGCCAGCAGCCAAAATAGCGGAGAAGGCTCCTACGAGCAGTACTTC. Translation gives CASSQNSGEGSYEQYF.

This chain uses TRBV4-3 with TRBJ1-1; no reliable D call. Germline V gene sequence: CDR1 LGHNA, CDR2 YSLEER. The CDR3 has 14 residues. V was clipped by 5 bases and J by 0 bases, with 10 bases between them. The CDR3 sequence is CASSYVGVNTEAFF. In nucleotides, the CDR3 is TGCGCCAGCAGCTACGTGGGTGTGAACACTGAAGCTTTCTTT.

The chain employs TRBV30 and TRBJ2-7, with 7 bases identical to TRBD1. With 3 bases clipped from V and 3 bases from J, the junction kept 5 bases outside the gene matches. The length of the CDR3 is 13 residues. Germline CDR1 GTSNPN, CDR2 SVGIG (reference sequence). The CDR3 DNA sequence: TGTGCCTGGAGCAGGGGGTCATTCTACGAGCAGTACTTC. This gives the protein CAWSRGSFYEQYF. Based on the CDR3 plus reference TRBV30 and TRBJ2-7, the full variable domain is SQTIHQWPATLVQPVGSPLSLECTVEGTSNPNLYWYRQAAGRGLQLLFYSVGIGQISSEVPQNLSASRPQDRQFILSSKKLLLSDSGFYLCAWSRGSFYEQYFGPGTRLTVT.

The genes are TRBV28 and TRBJ2-2, with 8 nucleotides matching TRBD1. CDR1 and CDR2 (germline): MDHEN, SYDVKM. The CDR3 consists of 13 residues. The ends lost 6 bases at V and 5 bases at J; junction bases unmatched: 2. CDR3 region: CASRTGVTGELFF. For the CDR3, the DNA is TGTGCCAGCAGGACAGGGGTGACCGGGGAGCTGTTTTTT.

This rearrangement joins TRBV30 to TRBJ1-3; D remains unclear. This CDR3 is built from 13 residues. V lost 3 bases to trimming and J lost 2 bases, with 8 bases between them. Germline-derived CDR1 and CDR2 are GTSNPN and SVGIG (reference sequence). CDR3 sequence reads: CAWRLAAGNTIYF. CDR3 nucleotide sequence: TGTGCCTGGAGATTGGCCGCTGGAAACACCATATATTTT.

The chain recombines TRBV5-4 with TRBJ1-1; the match to TRBD1 covers 8 bases. This CDR3 spans 13 amino acids. The V and J ends lost 4 bases and 4 bases, in that order; junction bases with no gene match: 3. Germline assignment: CDR1 SGHNT and CDR2 YYREEE (reference sequence). The CDR3 nucleotides read TGTGCCAGCAGCATTACAGGGGGCACTGAAGCTTTCTTT. It translates to CASSITGGTEAFF.

The rearrangement uses TRBV9 and TRBJ1-1; no definite D call. The CDR3 is 14 residues long. V lost 3 bases and J 1 base, leaving 10 bases between the germline ends. CDR1 SGDLS and CDR2 YYNGEE come from the germline V gene. The CDR3 nucleotides read TGTGCCAGCAGCGCCCGAATAGGGAACACTGAAGCTTTCTTT. The encoded protein is CASSARIGNTEAFF.

The chain is built from TRBV13 and TRBJ2-1, with D possibly matching TRBD2 (7 bases). Germline assignment: CDR1 PRHDT and CDR2 FYEKMQ (reference sequence). The V end was cut by 1 base, the J end by 0 bases, with 16 bases between. The length of the CDR3 is 18 residues. For the CDR3, the DNA is TGTGCCAGCAGCTTAGCCCGGGGGGCGGGGTTCTCCTACAATGAGCAGTTCTTC. This encodes CASSLARGAGFSYNEQFF.

This clone was detected ten times or more. This sequence joins TRBV10-3 and TRBJ1-4; 11 bases line up with TRBD1. The trim removed 8 bases at V and 13 bases at J, leaving 3 bases unmatched. CDR1 is ENHRY and CDR2 is SYGVKD in the germline V gene. The CDR3 extends over 11 amino acids. CDR3 sequence reads: CAIGTGGVLFF. The CDR3 DNA sequence: TGTGCCATCGGGACAGGGGGTGTACTGTTTTTT.

The rearrangement links TRBV5-6 to TRBJ2-2; the D gene is possibly TRBD1 (7 bases). Germline CDR1 SGHDT, CDR2 YYEEEE. The CDR3 length is 16 residues. V shed 3 bases and J shed 1 base, with 13 bases lying between them. The CDR3 loop reads CASSSQGGLNTGELFF. The DNA of the CDR3 is TGTGCCAGCAGCTCGCAGGGGGGTTTGAACACCGGGGAGCTGTTTTTT. Complete variable domain (other parts from reference TRBV5-6 and TRBJ2-2): DAGVTQSPTHLIKTRGQQVTLRCSPKSGHDTVSWYQQALGQGPQFIFQYYEEEERQRGNFPDRFSGHQFPNYSSELNVNALLLGDSALYLCASSSQGGLNTGELFFGEGSRLTVL.

This chain joins TRBV7-2 and TRBJ1-1; D uncertain. V dropped 3 bases and J dropped 1 base, with 6 bases sitting between them. This CDR3 has 13 residues. The V gene's germline CDR1 is SGHTA and CDR2 FQGNSA. CDR3 coding DNA: TGTGCCAGCAGCTTGGACCCGAACACTGAAGCTTTCTTT. Translated, it gives CASSLDPNTEAFF.